This T cell receptor (beta chain) came from a study of CD8 T cells in ankylosing spondylitis. Of note for this clonotype: The antigen remains unidentified.

General study results and limits: As for the disease-linked clones, they showed a CD8+ phenotype and occurred at relatively low frequencies in peripheral blood. For ankylosing spondylitis blood, a TCR beta motif of about 8 highly homologous variants appeared characteristic. Matched ankylosing spondylitis synovial fluid reportedly contained a significantly enriched population of disease-linked clones.

As the method for making TCR beta libraries, quantitative 5'-RACE with molecular barcodes was used. TCRdb independently ran MiXCR on the 5' RACE reads; one entry per CDR3 protein. Here the sample spans a few hundred thousand distinct CDR3 sequences, around 18% being singletons. Germline loops: CDR1 SEHNR, CDR2 FQNEAQ (reference sequence). The CDR3 runs 16 residues. V lost 2 bases, J lost 2 bases, and 12 bases lay in between. This sequence originates from a male donor with ankylosing spondylitis. The V call is TRBV7-9, the J call TRBJ2-2, with D unclear. Source material: blood, either unsorted or a sorted T cell fraction (not recorded which). The CDR3 coding sequence is TGTGCCAGCAGCTTAACGGCAGATTATAACACCGGGGAGCTGTTTTTT. Residues: CASSLTADYNTGELFF.